The next 14 T cell receptor beta chains were all read from a single sample in a study of OX40 agonist ivuxolimab in advanced cancers. Profiling relied on immunoSEQ multiplex PCR, and the TCRdb table lists in-frame clones only, not all of them. The table lists roughly 82,000 clones, around 90% of them singletons. This sample comprised CD4+ or CD8+ T cells sorted from blood, obtained in a trial of the OX40 agonist ivuxolimab. These receptors originate from an adult with an advanced solid tumor such as melanoma, head and neck, liver or kidney cancer.

This clone came up a few times. The chain carries TRBV27 and TRBJ2-2, with D perhaps matching TRBD2 (5 bases). Germline V CDR1 and CDR2: MNHEY, SMNVEV (reference sequence). The CDR3 sequence is 16 residues long. The V gene lost 1 base and the J gene lost 0 bases, with 9 bases spanning the gap. CDR3: CASSLLVAPNTGELFF. CDR3 bases: TGTGCCAGCAGTTTATTGGTAGCGCCGAACACCGGGGAGCTGTTTTTT.

V usage is TRBV15 and J usage is TRBJ2-5; TRBD1 matches 9 bases. Germline V gene sequence: CDR1 LNHNV, CDR2 YYDKDF (reference sequence). J gave up 2 bases and V 1 base, and 2 bases lay outside the gene matches. CDR3 size: 15 residues. The CDR3 reads CATSRVGQGQETQYF. The CDR3, as DNA: TGTGCCACCAGCAGAGTAGGACAGGGGCAAGAGACCCAGTACTTC.

The V gene is TRBV4-1, the J gene TRBJ1-2; 11 bases are shared with TRBD1. The ends lost 6 bases at V and 4 bases at J; junction bases unmatched: 10. Germline CDR1 and CDR2: MGHRA and YSYEKL. The CDR3 has 16 amino acids. CDR3 sequence (DNA): TGCGCCAGCAGACTCTTAGGACAGGGGGCTTTCTATGGCTACACCTTC. It translates to CASRLLGQGAFYGYTF.

This clone was recorded once. This chain connects TRBV5-1 to TRBJ2-1; 7 nucleotides line up with TRBD2. V dropped 3 bases and J dropped 0; count of bases not matched to a gene: 3. The germline gives CDR1 SGHRS, CDR2 YFSETQ. The CDR3 length is 15 residues. CDR3 coding DNA: TGCGCCAGCAGCTGGAGGACTAGCTCCTACAATGAGCAGTTCTTC. Its translation: CASSWRTSSYNEQFF.

The chain has TRBV21-1 and TRBJ2-7; the table's D call, TRBD1, was not checked against the DNA. TRBV21-1 is shown as a pseudogene. The CDR3 has 18 residues. This CDR3 is CASSPRRDTLRPFYEQYF. As DNA, the CDR3 is TGTGCCAGCAGCCCACGCCGGGACACCCTACGTCCGTTCTACGAGCAGTACTTC.

The chain employs TRBV11-2 and TRBJ2-7; tentatively, D is TRBD2 (5 bases). Germline CDR1 reads SGHAT; CDR2 reads FQNNGV. This CDR3 has 16 residues. The V end was cut by 2 bases, the J end by 3 bases, with 17 bases between. CDR3 nucleotide sequence: TGTGCCAGCAGCTTAACCCTCTTAGCGATAGACTACGAGCAGTACTTC. It codes for CASSLTLLAIDYEQYF. The complete variable domain, with remaining parts taken from reference TRBV11-2 and TRBJ2-7, reads EAGVAQSPRYKIIEKRQSVAFWCNPISGHATLYWYQQILGQGPKLLIQFQNNGVVDDSQLPKDRFSAERLKGVDSTLKIQPAKLEDSAVYLCASSLTLLAIDYEQYFGPGTRLTVT.

To note about this clone: This sample includes further DNA sequences coding for the same CDR3. The chain couples TRBV5-4 to TRBJ2-7, with 10 positions matching TRBD1. The CDR3 has 14 amino acids. J lost 5 bases, V lost 4 bases, and 6 bases had no gene match. Germline assignment: CDR1 SGHNT and CDR2 YYREEE (reference sequence). The CDR3 nucleotides are TGTGCCAGCAGCACCCGACAGGGGGCAAACGAGCAGTACTTC. Translating it yields CASSTRQGANEQYF. The full variable domain, with the rest looked up from reference TRBV5-4 and TRBJ2-7, is ETGVTQSPTHLIKTRGQQVTLRCSSQSGHNTVSWYQQALGQGPQFIFQYYREEENGRGNFPPRFSGLQFPNYSSELNVNALELDDSALYLCASSTRQGANEQYFGPGTRLTVT.

The chain joins TRBV5-1 to TRBJ1-2; TRBD1 agrees at 7 bases. The CDR3 loop spans 14 amino acids. Germline lookup yields CDR1 SGHRS and CDR2 YFSETQ. V trimming: 4 bases; J trimming: 0 bases; junction bases outside the gene matches: 3. The CDR3 loop is CASSLGQPNYGYTF. CDR3 DNA: TGCGCCAGCAGCCTGGGACAGCCTAACTATGGCTACACCTTC.

The gene calls are TRBV2 and TRBJ1-5, with D unresolved. Germline V gene sequence: CDR1 SNHLY, CDR2 FYNNEI. Trimming removed 6 bases from V and 1 base from J, with 13 bases in between. The CDR3 spans 15 residues. The CDR3 sequence is CASRPGSGSNQPQHF. Written as DNA, the CDR3 is TGTGCCAGCAGGCCCGGGTCTGGAAGCAATCAGCCCCAGCATTTT.

This sequence joins TRBV5-1 and TRBJ2-1, with 7 positions matching TRBD2. CDR1 SGHRS and CDR2 YFSETQ come from the germline V gene. With 1 base clipped from V and 4 bases from J, the junction kept 5 bases outside the gene matches. The CDR3 runs 15 residues. The CDR3 spells CASSLIAGSYNEQFF. For the CDR3, the DNA is TGCGCCAGCAGCTTGATAGCGGGCTCATACAATGAGCAGTTCTTC.

This clone was counted only a few times. This chain links TRBV28 with TRBJ2-1, with TRBD2 matching over 10 bases. The CDR3 covers 12 residues. With V trimmed by 3 bases and J by 10 bases, 0 bases remained unmatched. Germline CDR1 MDHEN, CDR2 SYDVKM. The CDR3 spells CASSFSGREQFF. CDR3 in DNA: TGTGCCAGCAGTTTTAGCGGGAGGGAGCAGTTCTTC.

Only one count was recorded for this clone. The chain couples TRBV27 to TRBJ2-7; 9 bases match TRBD2. The V and J ends lost 6 bases and 1 base, in that order; junction bases with no gene match: 7. Germline V CDR1 and CDR2: MNHEY, SMNVEV (reference sequence). CDR3 length: 15 amino acids. The CDR3 coding sequence is TGTGCCAGCAGCCCGGGCACTAGCGGGTCCTACGAGCAGTACTTC. Residues: CASSPGTSGSYEQYF.

V and J are TRBV28 and TRBJ2-1; no clear D gene. V shed 5 bases and J shed 6 bases, with 23 bases lying between them. The CDR3 is made up of 17 amino acids. Germline V gene lookup returns CDR1 MDHEN and CDR2 SYDVKM. The CDR3 region is CASSRLPVDGAINEQFF. In DNA, the CDR3 is TGTGCCAGCAGTCGCCTCCCTGTCGACGGAGCGATCAATGAGCAGTTCTTC.

The rearrangement joins TRBV6-5 to TRBJ2-1; TRBD2 is a possible D gene (6 bases). The germline V gene has CDR1 MNHEY and CDR2 SVGAGI. V lost 6 bases to trimming and J lost 13 bases, with 19 bases between them. The CDR3 extends over 13 amino acids. CDR3 DNA: TGTGCCAGCAGCACCTCTCGACTAGGTACACAGTTCTTC. This encodes CASSTSRLGTQFF.